These 21 T cell receptor beta chains share one sample of origin, sequenced in a study of T cell repertoires in cytomegalovirus infection. TCRdb reprocessed the reads with MiXCR, giving one entry per CDR3 protein. The sample lists roughly 500,000 distinct CDR3 sequences; roughly 10% were seen once. The source material was PBMCs. The receptors derive from a human donor in good health (CMV status not recorded). Some clones in this sample may be carry-over from other donors' samples.

This clonotype has at least ten counts. This chain connects TRBV7-6 to TRBJ2-2; D uncertain. V lost 4 bases to trimming and J lost 6 bases, with 12 bases between them. Germline CDR1 is SGHVS and CDR2 is FNYEAQ. CDR3 length: 14 amino acids. The chain's CDR3 is CASSSRFIAGELFF. The CDR3 DNA is TGTGCCAGCAGCTCCCGGTTCATCGCCGGGGAGCTGTTTTTT.

This clonotype was seen ten or more times. The chain is built from TRBV7-9 and TRBJ2-1; 10 nucleotides align to TRBD1. Per the germline V gene, CDR1 is SEHNR and CDR2 is FQNEAQ (reference sequence). Trimming cost V 2 bases and J 7 bases; bases outside gene matches: 8. The CDR3 runs 16 residues. The CDR3 is CASSLRPGQGRNEQFF. For the CDR3, the DNA is TGTGCCAGCAGCTTAAGACCGGGACAGGGGAGAAATGAGCAGTTCTTC.

This clonotype was seen repeatedly, ten times or more. In DNA, the CDR3 is TGTGCCAGCAGTTCGTTCGGACAGGGCCTCACAGATACGCAGTATTTT. Its translation: CASSSFGQGLTDTQYF. The chain is built from TRBV27 and TRBJ2-3; TRBD1 aligns across 8 bases. The J segment lost 2 bases and the V segment lost 4 bases, leaving 8 bases of the junction unmatched. Germline V gives CDR1 MNHEY, CDR2 SMNVEV (reference sequence). The length of the CDR3 is 16 residues.

This clonotype was seen many times. V is TRBV6-5 and J is TRBJ1-5; D not certain. CDR1 MNHEY and CDR2 SVGAGI come from the germline V gene. V lost 5 bases to trimming and J lost 0 bases, with 8 bases between them. The CDR3 covers 14 residues. CDR3 DNA sequence: TGTGCCAGCAGTCGCAGGAATAGCAATCAGCCCCAGCATTTT. Amino acid sequence: CASSRRNSNQPQHF.

This clonotype has at least ten counts. The V call is TRBV28, the J call TRBJ2-2; D remains unclear. The CDR3 sequence is 14 residues long. Germline V gives CDR1 MDHEN, CDR2 SYDVKM. With 4 bases removed from V and 0 bases from J, the gap between germline ends came to 6 bases. For the CDR3, the DNA is TGTGCCAGCAGTTCCCCCACGAACACCGGGGAGCTGTTTTTT. This codes for CASSSPTNTGELFF. The full variable domain, in which reference TRBV28 and TRBJ2-2 provide the parts outside the CDR3, is DVKVTQSSRYLVKRTGEKVFLECVQDMDHENMFWYRQDPGLGLRLIYFSYDVKMKEKGDIPEGYSVSREKKERFSLILESASTNQTSMYLCASSSPTNTGELFFGEGSRLTVL.

This clonotype appeared many times. The chain recombines TRBV24-1 with TRBJ1-2, with 10 bases matching TRBD1. V dropped 3 bases and J dropped 6; count of bases not matched to a gene: 0. The germline gives CDR1 KGHDR, CDR2 SFDVKD. This CDR3 comprises 13 residues. As DNA, the CDR3 is TGTGCCACCAGTGATGACAGGGGGCATGGCTACACCTTC. Translation gives CATSDDRGHGYTF.

This clonotype has a count of ten or more. The gene calls are TRBV19 and TRBJ1-1; D perhaps matches TRBD1 (6 bases). Germline lookup yields CDR1 LNHDA and CDR2 SQIVND (reference sequence). The CDR3 length is 14 residues. V was clipped by 6 bases and J by 1 base, with 12 bases between them. The CDR3: CASRGSRGNTEAFF. DNA for the CDR3: TGTGCCAGTAGAGGCTCCAGGGGGAACACTGAAGCTTTCTTT.

V gene TRBV5-1 combines with J gene TRBJ2-3; 11 nucleotides match TRBD2. The CDR3 length is 14 residues. With V trimmed by 5 bases and J by 4 bases, 3 bases remained unmatched. CDR1 is SGHRS, CDR2 YFSETQ, per germline. CDR3 in DNA: TGCGCCAGCAGGACTAGCGGGACCGCAGATACGCAGTATTTT. This sequence encodes CASRTSGTADTQYF.

The table lists this clonotype with many counts. The chain joins TRBV7-9 to TRBJ1-1; 10 positions match TRBD1. V lost 4 bases, J lost 5 bases, and 7 bases stayed unmatched. The germline gives CDR1 SEHNR, CDR2 FQNEAQ (reference sequence). This CDR3 is built from 15 residues. This chain's CDR3 is CASSSGQGKRTEAFF. In DNA form, the CDR3 reads TGTGCCAGCAGCTCGGGACAGGGGAAGAGGACTGAAGCTTTCTTT.

This rearrangement joins TRBV18 to TRBJ2-1; 9 bases align to TRBD1. Trimming at V came to 4 bases and at J to 9 bases, leaving 13 bases not matched to a gene. The CDR3 spans 16 residues. CDR1 is KGHSH and CDR2 is LQKENI in the germline V gene. The CDR3 spells CASSRRGQGSGGEQFF. DNA for the CDR3: TGTGCCAGCTCACGCCGCGGACAGGGGTCGGGCGGTGAGCAGTTCTTC.

The table lists this clonotype with many counts. The rearrangement joins TRBV12-3 or TRBV12-4 to TRBJ1-1, with 9 bases fitting TRBD1. The CDR3 length is 15 residues. Trimming cost V 4 bases and J 4 bases; bases outside gene matches: 7. CDR3 sequence reads: CASSSHRGLGTEAFF. The CDR3 DNA follows: TGTGCCAGCAGTTCCCACAGGGGGCTGGGCACTGAAGCTTTCTTT.

In this sample, this clonotype turned up many times. The V and J genes are TRBV6-5 and TRBJ2-3, with D unclear. V was trimmed by 0 bases and J by 6 bases, leaving 10 bases between them. The CDR3 contains 14 residues. Germline assignment: CDR1 MNHEY and CDR2 SVGAGI. CDR3 in DNA: TGTGCCAGCAGTTACTCTAGGGCCTCGGATACGCAGTATTTT. It yields the protein CASSYSRASDTQYF.

This clonotype came up a few times. The genes are TRBV30 and TRBJ2-3, with D perhaps TRBD1 (5 bases). V was trimmed by 0 bases and J by 6 bases, leaving 16 bases between them. The CDR3 length is 15 residues. Per germline, CDR1 GTSNPN and CDR2 SVGIG (reference sequence). CDR3: CAWSVLARVKDTQYF. The CDR3 bases are TGTGCCTGGAGTGTACTGGCCAGGGTGAAGGATACGCAGTATTTT.

This clonotype was counted many times. The rearrangement joins TRBV28 to TRBJ2-1; TRBD2 matches 11 bases. CDR3 size: 17 residues. Trimming at V came to 6 bases and at J to 7 bases, leaving 14 bases not matched to a gene. Germline CDR1 is MDHEN and CDR2 is SYDVKM. The DNA for the CDR3 is TGTGCCAGCAGCCCCATCGGGCTAGCGGGAGGTCGAAATGAGCAGTTCTTC. This codes for CASSPIGLAGGRNEQFF. Combining the CDR3 with reference TRBV28 and TRBJ2-1 gives the whole variable domain DVKVTQSSRYLVKRTGEKVFLECVQDMDHENMFWYRQDPGLGLRLIYFSYDVKMKEKGDIPEGYSVSREKKERFSLILESASTNQTSMYLCASSPIGLAGGRNEQFFGPGTRLTVL.

The chain uses TRBV6-1 and TRBJ2-3; 9 nucleotides agree with TRBD1. V trimming: 5 bases; J trimming: 2 bases; junction bases outside the gene matches: 8. This CDR3 contains 16 residues. The V gene's germline CDR1 is MNHNS and CDR2 SASEGT. The CDR3 protein is CASSTWDRALTDTQYF. CDR3 coding DNA: TGTGCCAGCAGTACCTGGGACAGGGCTCTCACAGATACGCAGTATTTT.

In this sample, this clonotype turned up many times. V is TRBV12-3 or TRBV12-4 and J is TRBJ2-7; D not resolved. V was trimmed by 2 bases and J by 5 bases, leaving 4 bases between them. The CDR3 spans 11 residues. The CDR3 loop is CASSLLNEQYF. CDR3 coding DNA: TGTGCCAGCAGTTTACTAAACGAGCAGTACTTC.

This clonotype was recorded many times. This chain joins TRBV6-1 and TRBJ2-2; 9 positions agree with TRBD2. The CDR3 has 15 amino acids. Germline V gene sequence: CDR1 MNHNS, CDR2 SASEGT. Germline trimming cut 8 bases from V and 6 bases from J; bases unmatched to any gene: 10. The CDR3 region is CASFGAGGPSGELFF. The CDR3, as DNA: TGTGCCAGCTTCGGCGCGGGAGGGCCCTCCGGGGAGCTGTTTTTT.

This clonotype was observed at least ten times. The V and J genes are TRBV20-1 and TRBJ2-1, with 7 bases aligning to TRBD2. Unmatched junction bases numbered 11, after V lost 0 bases and J lost 0 bases. In germline, CDR1 is DFQATT, CDR2 SNEGSKA (reference sequence). The CDR3 runs 18 residues. For the CDR3, the DNA is TGCAGTGCTAGAGATCCTAGGTCACCGGGGGGCTCCTACAATGAGCAGTTCTTC. This encodes CSARDPRSPGGSYNEQFF.

The chain combines TRBV11-2 with TRBJ1-2; no reliable D call. V dropped 4 bases and J dropped 4 bases, with 7 bases sitting between them. From germline, CDR1 is SGHAT and CDR2 FQNNGV. The CDR3 is 12 amino acids. The CDR3 protein is CASSSQAYGYTF. CDR3 DNA: TGTGCCAGCAGCTCTCAGGCCTATGGCTACACCTTC.

This clonotype was detected many times. The J gene is TRBJ1-5, the V gene TRBV7-2; D is possibly TRBD1 (6 bases). This CDR3 has 14 amino acids. Per germline, CDR1 SGHTA and CDR2 FQGNSA. Trimming removed 5 bases at V and 7 bases at J, with 15 bases between. The CDR3 DNA sequence: TGTGCCAGCAGCAAACAGGGTGGGTACCAGCCCCAGCATTTT. The encoded protein is CASSKQGGYQPQHF.

This clonotype came up a few times. The chain has TRBV19 and TRBJ2-7, with 9 bases fitting TRBD1. Germline V lookup: CDR1 LNHDA, CDR2 SQIVND (reference sequence). The CDR3 has 15 residues. The V segment lost 1 base and the J segment 2 bases; nucleotides outside the gene matches: 3. As DNA, the CDR3 is TGTGCCAGTAGTATAGTGGGACAGGGTCCCTACGAGCAGTACTTC. Translated, it gives CASSIVGQGPYEQYF.